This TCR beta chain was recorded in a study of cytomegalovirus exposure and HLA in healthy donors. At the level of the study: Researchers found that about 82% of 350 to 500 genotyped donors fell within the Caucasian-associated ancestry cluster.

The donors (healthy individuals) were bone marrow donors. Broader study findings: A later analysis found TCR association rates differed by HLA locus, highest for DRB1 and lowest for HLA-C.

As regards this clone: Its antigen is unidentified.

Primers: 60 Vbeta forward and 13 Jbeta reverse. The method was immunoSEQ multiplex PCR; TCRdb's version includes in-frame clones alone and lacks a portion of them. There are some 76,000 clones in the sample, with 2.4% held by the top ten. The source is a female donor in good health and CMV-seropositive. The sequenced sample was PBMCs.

Here the CDR3 reads CASSDPWGQTQPQHF. The CDR3 nucleotides are TGTGCCAGCAGTGATCCTTGGGGCCAAACTCAGCCCCAGCATTTT. The rearrangement uses TRBV2 and TRBJ1-5; D is possibly TRBD1 (5 bases). This CDR3 contains 15 residues. Trimming cost V 3 bases and J 6 bases, with 15 bases left between them. CDR1 is SNHLY and CDR2 is FYNNEI in the germline V gene.